This entry describes one T cell receptor (beta chain). From the germline J gene comes the end of the CDR3, since the read stops 3 residues before it. Using immunoSEQ multiplex PCR, the repertoire was profiled, and TCRdb retains in-frame clones only, with some absent. Its table lists about 39,000 clones. CDR3 length: 14 amino acids. Trimming cost V 6 bases and J 5 bases, with 16 bases left between them. The data were taken from a study of T cells in women clearing cervical HPV infection. Study at large: For cases, blood was sampled a median approximately 150 days after lesion detection, interquartile range roughly 80 to 200 days.

The sequence derives from a woman aged 18 to 69 with a cervical HPV16 infection that either progressed to CIN3+ or cleared (not recorded which). Sample: blood buffy coat. The rearrangement links TRBV12-3 or TRBV12-4 to TRBJ1-1; maybe TRBD1 (5 bases). CDR3 in amino acids: CASSQEPGGTEAFF. The CDR3 bases that were read are TGTGCCAGCAGCCAAGAGCCCGGGGGAACTGAA.